Below are 7 T cell receptor beta chains sequenced from a single sample in a study of T cells in localized non-small cell lung cancer. The data were produced by immunoSEQ multiplex PCR, yet TCRdb's version contains in-frame clones alone and is incomplete. The table includes tens of thousands of clones, about four fifths detected once. Sequencing was performed on peripheral blood, taken before any cancer treatment. The receptors stem from a male donor aged 60 or over with stage III squamous cell lung carcinoma.

The chain is built from TRBV29-1 and TRBJ2-7; maybe TRBD1 (5 bases). The ends were cut back, 0 bases at V and 2 bases at J, with 17 bases in the middle. Germline loops: CDR1 SQVTM, CDR2 ANQGSEA. CDR3 size: 16 residues. CDR3 loop: CSVEDGEGVLPYEQYF. The CDR3 DNA reads TGCAGCGTTGAAGATGGGGAAGGGGTACTCCCCTACGAGCAGTACTTC.

The rearrangement uses TRBV5-1 and TRBJ2-2; either TRBD1 or TRBD2 may supply D (5 bases each). CDR1 is SGHRS, CDR2 YFSETQ, per germline. The CDR3 length is 14 residues. V was clipped by 4 bases and J by 3 bases, with 10 bases between them. CDR3 in DNA: TGCGCCAGCAGCGAGGGGTGGGACACCGGGGAGCTGTTTTTT. Its translation: CASSEGWDTGELFF.

This clone was found once. The J gene is TRBJ2-4, the V gene TRBV5-6; TRBD1 might be the D (6 bases). V was trimmed by 4 bases and J by 0 bases, leaving 11 bases between them. Germline CDR1 reads SGHDT; CDR2 reads YYEEEE. The CDR3 has 15 amino acids. CDR3 nucleotide sequence: TGTGCCAGCAGCCTGAGGGGGATAGCCAAAAACATTCAGTACTTC. It codes for CASSLRGIAKNIQYF.

The chain combines TRBV20-1 with TRBJ1-3; a possible D gene is TRBD1 (5 bases). V was trimmed by 7 bases and J by 4 bases, leaving 8 bases between them. Per the germline V gene, CDR1 is DFQATT and CDR2 is SNEGSKA (reference sequence). The CDR3 loop spans 11 amino acids. The CDR3 here is CSGHRGNTIYF. Written as DNA, the CDR3 is TGCAGTGGGCACAGGGGAAACACCATATATTTT.

The chain uses TRBV7-2 and TRBJ2-5, with 8 nucleotides matching TRBD1. Germline CDR1 is SGHTA and CDR2 is FQGNSA. Trimming took 5 bases from V and 7 from J; bases not matched to a gene: 12. The length of the CDR3 is 15 residues. The CDR3 reads CASSTPRRTGLTQYF. DNA for the CDR3: TGTGCCAGCAGCACCCCTCGACGGACAGGGTTGACCCAGTACTTC.

V usage is TRBV19 and J usage is TRBJ1-5; no clear D. With 4 bases removed from V and 0 bases from J, the gap between germline ends came to 10 bases. The germline gives CDR1 LNHDA, CDR2 SQIVND (reference sequence). There are 15 residues in the CDR3. Here the CDR3 DNA reads TGTGCCAGTAGTACCTCGGGAGTTAGCAATCAGCCCCAGCATTTT. Amino acid sequence: CASSTSGVSNQPQHF.

V is TRBV30 and J is TRBJ1-2; the D is unclear. This CDR3 region has 12 residues. V lost 2 bases and J 8 bases, leaving 12 bases between the germline ends. Germline lookup yields CDR1 GTSNPN and CDR2 SVGIG (reference sequence). CDR3 in amino acids: CAWSPLLGGYTF. The CDR3 DNA sequence: TGTGCCTGGAGTCCCCTACTGGGGGGCTACACCTTC.